This is a list of T cell receptor beta chains from one sample in a study of T cell responses to AZD1222 COVID-19 vaccine. Some clones are missing from TCRdb's copy, which holds only in-frame ones; the method was immunoSEQ multiplex PCR. The sample carries roughly 120,000 clones, around 90% recorded once. The sequencing used peripheral blood, collected on day 0 of AZD1222 vaccination. The receptors here all came from an adult in good health. Each CDR3 is given with its conserved first and last residue. The order of the fields is CDR3 length, clone size, D gene, J gene, V gene, CDR3 protein, CDR3 DNA. The D gene is left open where the match is weak. A clone size is listed for some rows: how often the clone was seen (once, few, many), or a class if it is expanded.

length: 15
size: NA
D: TRBD2
J: TRBJ2-4
V: TRBV6-6
CDR3: CASSYSGGGADIQYF
DNA: TGTGCCAGCAGTTATAGCGGCGGGGGGGCGGACATTCAGTACTTC

length: 12
size: NA
D: NA
J: TRBJ1-6
V: TRBV12-5
CDR3: CACGPRNSPLHF
DNA: TGTGCCTGTGGACCCAGAAATTCACCCCTCCACTTT

length: 17
size: NA
D: TRBD1
J: TRBJ1-1
V: TRBV18
CDR3: CASSPNRQGPGNTEAFF
DNA: TGTGCCAGCTCACCGAACCGACAGGGGCCAGGGAACACTGAAGCTTTCTTT

length: 12
size: once
D: NA
J: TRBJ2-2
V: TRBV9
CDR3: CASSVETGELFF
DNA: TGTGCCAGCAGCGTAGAAACCGGGGAGCTGTTTTTT

length: 14
size: NA
D: NA
J: TRBJ2-1
V: TRBV3-1/TRBV3-2
CDR3: CASSQGHRNNEQFF
DNA: TGTGCCAGCAGCCAAGGTCACCGGAACAATGAGCAGTTCTTC

length: 15
size: NA
D: NA
J: TRBJ1-5
V: TRBV19
CDR3: CASSIDGTRYQPQHF
DNA: TGTGCCAGTAGTATAGATGGGACACGCTATCAGCCCCAGCATTTT

length: 10
size: once
D: NA
J: TRBJ1-2
V: TRBV5-8
CDR3: CARGGGSYTF
DNA: TGTGCCAGGGGGGGCGGAAGCTACACCTTC

length: 16
size: NA
D: NA
J: TRBJ2-7
V: TRBV27
CDR3: CASSWRGLSLAYEQYF
DNA: TGTGCCAGCAGTTGGAGGGGTTTAAGCTTGGCCTACGAGCAGTACTTC

length: 17
size: NA
D: TRBD1
J: TRBJ1-4
V: TRBV5-1
CDR3: CASSLGQGRGTNEKLFF
DNA: TGCGCCAGCAGCTTGGGACAGGGAAGAGGAACTAATGAAAAACTGTTTTTT

length: 13
size: NA
D: NA
J: TRBJ2-3
V: TRBV18
CDR3: CASSPRDADTQYF
DNA: TGTGCCAGCTCACCAAGGGATGCAGATACGCAGTATTTT

length: 16
size: NA
D: NA
J: TRBJ1-6
V: TRBV3-1/TRBV3-2
CDR3: CASSPLTSSYNSPLHF
DNA: TGTGCCAGCAGCCCCCTGACAAGCTCCTATAATTCACCCCTCCACTTT

length: 11
size: NA
D: NA
J: TRBJ1-2
V: TRBV12-3/TRBV12-4
CDR3: CASGLVYGYTF
DNA: TGTGCCAGCGGGTTGGTCTATGGCTACACCTTC

length: 16
size: NA
D: TRBD2
J: TRBJ2-2
V: TRBV5-1
CDR3: CASSLASGGAFGELFF
DNA: TGCGCCAGCAGCTTGGCTAGCGGGGGGGCCTTCGGGGAGCTGTTTTTT

length: 14
size: NA
D: TRBD1
J: TRBJ1-6
V: TRBV19
CDR3: CASTKETGVSPLHF
DNA: TGTGCCAGTACCAAAGAGACAGGGGTTTCACCCCTCCACTTT

length: 14
size: once
D: NA
J: TRBJ1-1
V: TRBV19
CDR3: CASSVTGGNTEAFF
DNA: TGTGCCAGTAGTGTCACCGGGGGAAACACTGAAGCTTTCTTT

length: 13
size: NA
D: NA
J: TRBJ1-2
V: TRBV18
CDR3: CASSPDGFYGYTF
DNA: TGTGCCAGCTCACCCGACGGATTCTATGGCTACACCTTC

length: 20
size: NA
D: TRBD2
J: TRBJ2-5
V: TRBV11-3
CDR3: CASSFHAQTGLAGGVETQYF
DNA: TGTGCCAGCAGCTTCCACGCCCAAACTGGGCTAGCGGGGGGGGTCGAGACCCAGTACTTC

length: 13
size: NA
D: NA
J: TRBJ1-2
V: TRBV27
CDR3: CASSFRGMDGYTF
DNA: TGTGCCAGCAGTTTTCGAGGAATGGATGGCTACACCTTC

length: 11
size: NA
D: TRBD1
J: TRBJ2-4
V: TRBV6-5
CDR3: CASSYRDSEYF
DNA: TGTGCCAGCAGTTACCGGGACAGCGAGTACTTC

length: 11
size: NA
D: NA
J: TRBJ1-1
V: TRBV10-3
CDR3: CAIRVNTEAFF
DNA: TGTGCCATCAGGGTAAACACTGAAGCTTTCTTT

length: 14
size: NA
D: NA
J: TRBJ2-5
V: TRBV12-5
CDR3: CASGPRTFGETQYF
DNA: TGTGCTAGTGGTCCTAGGACATTCGGAGAGACCCAGTACTTC

length: 16
size: NA
D: NA
J: TRBJ1-3
V: TRBV4-1
CDR3: CASSAQKFPSGNTIYF
DNA: TGCGCCAGCAGCGCACAGAAATTTCCCTCTGGAAACACCATATATTTT

length: 15
size: NA
D: TRBD1
J: TRBJ2-7
V: TRBV4-1
CDR3: CASSHSAGQGYEQYF
DNA: TGCGCCAGCAGCCACAGTGCGGGACAGGGCTACGAGCAGTACTTC

length: 15
size: medium-sized
D: NA
J: TRBJ1-2
V: TRBV7-9
CDR3: CASLAGWGTNYGYTF
DNA: TGTGCCAGCCTCGCAGGATGGGGAACTAACTATGGCTACACCTTC

length: 15
size: NA
D: NA
J: TRBJ2-1
V: TRBV3-1/TRBV3-2
CDR3: CASSRRGGPYNEQFF
DNA: TGTGCCAGCAGCCGGAGGGGGGGGCCCTACAATGAGCAGTTCTTC

length: 14
size: few
D: TRBD1
J: TRBJ2-2
V: TRBV5-1
CDR3: CASSLEQGPGELFF
DNA: TGCGCCAGCAGCCTCGAACAGGGGCCCGGGGAGCTGTTTTTT

length: 14
size: few
D: NA
J: TRBJ1-1
V: TRBV21-1
CDR3: CASSNRGENTEAFF
DNA: TGTGCCAGCAGCAATCGGGGCGAGAACACTGAAGCTTTCTTT

length: 14
size: NA
D: NA
J: TRBJ1-5
V: TRBV3-1/TRBV3-2
CDR3: CASSHSSSNQPQHF
DNA: TGTGCCAGCAGCCATTCGAGTAGCAATCAGCCCCAGCATTTT

length: 13
size: NA
D: NA
J: TRBJ2-1
V: TRBV15
CDR3: CATLKPGNNEQFF
DNA: TGTGCCACCCTCAAACCCGGCAACAATGAGCAGTTCTTC

length: 15
size: NA
D: NA
J: TRBJ2-1
V: TRBV7-9
CDR3: CASSLSGQPHHEQFF
DNA: TGTGCCAGCAGCTTATCAGGCCAACCCCACCATGAGCAGTTCTTC

length: 14
size: NA
D: NA
J: TRBJ2-1
V: TRBV6-2/TRBV6-3
CDR3: CASTPDSIYNEQFF
DNA: TGTGCCAGCACCCCGGACAGTATCTACAATGAGCAGTTCTTC

length: 15
size: NA
D: NA
J: TRBJ2-1
V: TRBV6-5
CDR3: CASSSVGLGENEQFF
DNA: TGTGCCAGCAGCTCAGTAGGGCTGGGTGAAAATGAGCAGTTCTTC